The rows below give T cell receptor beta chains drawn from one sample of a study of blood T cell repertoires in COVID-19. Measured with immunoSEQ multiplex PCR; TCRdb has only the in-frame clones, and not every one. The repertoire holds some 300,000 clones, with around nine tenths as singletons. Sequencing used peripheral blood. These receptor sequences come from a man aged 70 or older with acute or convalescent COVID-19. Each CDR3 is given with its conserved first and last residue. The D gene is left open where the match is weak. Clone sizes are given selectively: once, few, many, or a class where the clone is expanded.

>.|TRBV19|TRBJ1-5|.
CASSIRQNSNQPQHF
TGTGCCAGTAGTATCAGACAGAATAGCAATCAGCCCCAGCATTTT
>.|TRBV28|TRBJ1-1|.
CASGVNTEAFF
TGTGCCAGTGGAGTGAACACTGAAGCTTTCTTT
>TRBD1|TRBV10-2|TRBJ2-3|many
CASSELGTGGRTDTQYF
TGCGCCAGCAGTGAGTTGGGGACAGGGGGCCGCACAGATACGCAGTATTTT
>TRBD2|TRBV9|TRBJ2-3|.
CASSASPSGRRADTQYF
TGTGCCAGCAGCGCCTCCCCTAGCGGGAGGAGGGCAGATACGCAGTATTTT
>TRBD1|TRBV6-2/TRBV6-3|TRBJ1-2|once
CASSWNLQGAYGYTF
TGTGCCAGCAGTTGGAACTTACAGGGGGCCTATGGCTACACCTTC
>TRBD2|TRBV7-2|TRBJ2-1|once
CASSLVAGDEQFF
TGTGCCAGCAGCTTAGTAGCGGGAGATGAGCAGTTCTTC
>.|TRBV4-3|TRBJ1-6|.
CASSQGGAGSYNSPLHF
TGCGCCAGCAGCCAAGGCGGGGCGGGCTCCTATAATTCACCCCTCCACTTT
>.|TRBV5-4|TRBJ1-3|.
CASSLTSSWDNSGNTIYF
TGTGCCAGCAGCTTGACGTCCTCGTGGGACAACTCTGGAAACACCATATATTTT
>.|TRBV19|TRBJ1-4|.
CASSPSREKLFF
TGTGCCAGTAGTCCCTCTCGGGAAAAACTGTTTTTT
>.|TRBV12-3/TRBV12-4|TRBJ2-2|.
CASSLLDSGELFF
TGTGCCAGCAGTTTATTAGACAGCGGGGAGCTGTTTTTT
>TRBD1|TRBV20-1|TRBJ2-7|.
CSASDNRGPYEQYF
TGCAGTGCTAGTGACAACAGGGGGCCCTACGAGCAGTACTTC
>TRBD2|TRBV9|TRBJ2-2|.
CASRAGTSNTGELFF
TGTGCCAGCAGGGCCGGGACTAGTAACACCGGGGAGCTGTTTTTT
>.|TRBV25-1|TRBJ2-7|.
CASSETTTYEQYF
TGTGCCAGCAGCGAGACCACTACTTACGAGCAGTACTTC